Listed below are T cell receptor beta chains from one sample, sequenced in a study of T cell repertoires in cytomegalovirus infection. From the reads, TCRdb called clonotypes with MiXCR, one entry per CDR3 protein. The profile shows 650,000 to 850,000 distinct CDR3 sequences, 25% to 30% of them singletons. These TCRs are of unknown antigen specificity. Specimen: cultured CD8+ T cells from PBMCs, collected from culture after CMV antigen stimulation. The receptor set was obtained from a human donor in good health (CMV status not recorded). Some clones in this sample may be carry-over from other donors' samples. The CDR3 runs from the conserved cysteine through the conserved F or W. The D gene is left open where the match is weak. Some rows mark clone size as missing; the rest say once, few, many or name a class of expanded clone.

len: 18
v_gene: TRBV6-2/TRBV6-3
abundance: few
j_gene: TRBJ2-5
d_gene: TRBD1
CDR3nt: TGTGCCAGCAGTTACTCGAAAGACCAGGGGGTGGGACAAGAGACCCAGTACTTC
CDR3aa: CASSYSKDQGVGQETQYF

len: 17
v_gene: TRBV4-2
abundance: once
j_gene: TRBJ2-1
d_gene: TRBD2
CDR3nt: TGTGCCAGCAGCCAAGGACTAGCGGGGGGGCTACTCAATGAGCAGTTCTTC
CDR3aa: CASSQGLAGGLLNEQFF

len: 15
v_gene: TRBV9
abundance: few
j_gene: TRBJ1-6
d_gene: .
CDR3nt: TGTGCCAGCAGCGTAAAGGAGGGGGGGCGATCACCCCTCCACTTT
CDR3aa: CASSVKEGGRSPLHF

len: 19
v_gene: TRBV7-8
abundance: many
j_gene: TRBJ2-1
d_gene: TRBD2
CDR3nt: TGTGCCAGCAGCTTAGATTGGACTAGCGGGGGGGCCTCCTACAATGAGCAGTTCTTC
CDR3aa: CASSLDWTSGGASYNEQFF

len: 15
v_gene: TRBV12-3/TRBV12-4
abundance: few
j_gene: TRBJ2-7
d_gene: TRBD2
CDR3nt: TGTGCCAGCAGTTTACTGCAGGGAGGGTTATACGAGCAGTACTTC
CDR3aa: CASSLLQGGLYEQYF

len: 17
v_gene: TRBV6-5
abundance: .
j_gene: TRBJ2-3
d_gene: TRBD2
CDR3nt: TGTGCCAGCAGTTACGGGGGGGCGGGGGGGTGGACAGATACGCAGTATTTT
CDR3aa: CASSYGGAGGWTDTQYF

len: 14
v_gene: TRBV13
abundance: few
j_gene: TRBJ1-1
d_gene: .
CDR3nt: TGTGCCAGCAGCTCTAGTGCCGCGCGGACTGAAGCTTTCTTT
CDR3aa: CASSSSAARTEAFF

len: 14
v_gene: TRBV7-8
abundance: many
j_gene: TRBJ2-7
d_gene: TRBD2
CDR3nt: TGTGCCAGCAGCTCCAAACTAGCGTGGTGGGAGCAGTACTTC
CDR3aa: CASSSKLAWWEQYF

len: 14
v_gene: TRBV19
abundance: .
j_gene: TRBJ2-6
d_gene: .
CDR3nt: TGTGCCAGTTTGAACAGGGCCGGGGCCAACGTCCTGACTTTC
CDR3aa: CASLNRAGANVLTF

len: 14
v_gene: TRBV7-3
abundance: few
j_gene: TRBJ1-1
d_gene: .
CDR3nt: TGTGCCAGCAGCTTATCTGCAGGGGCTGCTGAAGCTTTCTTT
CDR3aa: CASSLSAGAAEAFF

len: 17
v_gene: TRBV4-3
abundance: .
j_gene: TRBJ2-3
d_gene: TRBD2
CDR3nt: TGCGCCAGCAGCTCAACTAGCGGGGGGTCGTACACAGATACGCAGTATTTT
CDR3aa: CASSSTSGGSYTDTQYF

len: 11
v_gene: TRBV7-2
abundance: .
j_gene: TRBJ1-1
d_gene: .
CDR3nt: TGTGCCAACCAGCTGGGGGTAGGGACTTTCTTT
CDR3aa: CANQLGVGTFF

len: 15
v_gene: TRBV6-5
abundance: many
j_gene: TRBJ2-1
d_gene: TRBD2
CDR3nt: TGTGCCAGCGGGAAAGGGCTAGCGGGGCGGCATGAGCAGTTCTTC
CDR3aa: CASGKGLAGRHEQFF

len: 13
v_gene: TRBV6-5
abundance: few
j_gene: TRBJ2-2
d_gene: .
CDR3nt: TGTGCCAGCAGTTACGCGGGGACCGGGGAGCTGTTTTTT
CDR3aa: CASSYAGTGELFF

len: 14
v_gene: TRBV9
abundance: .
j_gene: TRBJ1-4
d_gene: TRBD1
CDR3nt: TGTGCCAGCAGTGACTCGACAGGGGGCGGAAAACTGTTTTTT
CDR3aa: CASSDSTGGGKLFF

len: 17
v_gene: TRBV27
abundance: few
j_gene: TRBJ1-2
d_gene: TRBD1
CDR3nt: TGTGCCAGCAGTCTAAGGGCAGGGGCGACAGGGGACTATGGCTACACCTTC
CDR3aa: CASSLRAGATGDYGYTF

len: 15
v_gene: TRBV7-2
abundance: .
j_gene: TRBJ2-3
d_gene: .
CDR3nt: TGTGCCAGCAGCTTAGACGCCAGGACGACAGATACGCAGTATTTT
CDR3aa: CASSLDARTTDTQYF

len: 13
v_gene: TRBV10-3
abundance: .
j_gene: TRBJ2-3
d_gene: TRBD2
CDR3nt: TGTGCCATCTTGGCGGGGGGCCGGGATACGCAGTATTTT
CDR3aa: CAILAGGRDTQYF

len: 13
v_gene: TRBV19
abundance: .
j_gene: TRBJ1-2
d_gene: TRBD1
CDR3nt: TGTGCCAGTAGTGCAGGGGGCACGGATGGCTACACCTTC
CDR3aa: CASSAGGTDGYTF

len: 15
v_gene: TRBV4-3
abundance: few
j_gene: TRBJ2-5
d_gene: .
CDR3nt: TGCGCCAGCAGCCGAATCAGGGGACCAATAGAGACCCAGTACTTC
CDR3aa: CASSRIRGPIETQYF

len: 12
v_gene: TRBV12-5
abundance: .
j_gene: TRBJ2-1
d_gene: .
CDR3nt: TGTGCTAGTGCCACCGGTCACAATGAGCAGTTCTTC
CDR3aa: CASATGHNEQFF

len: 14
v_gene: TRBV5-5
abundance: few
j_gene: TRBJ1-5
d_gene: .
CDR3nt: TGTGCCAGCAGTTGGAGTGCTGGTCTTCAGCCCCAGCATTTT
CDR3aa: CASSWSAGLQPQHF

len: 13
v_gene: TRBV20-1
abundance: .
j_gene: TRBJ1-4
d_gene: .
CDR3nt: TGCAGTGCTCGAACAGGTCTCGGTGAAAAACTGTTTTTT
CDR3aa: CSARTGLGEKLFF

len: 15
v_gene: TRBV7-8
abundance: .
j_gene: TRBJ1-2
d_gene: .
CDR3nt: TGTGCCAGCAGCTTGGCCCGGGACGGAATCTATGGTTACACCTTC
CDR3aa: CASSLARDGIYGYTF

len: 17
v_gene: TRBV7-3
abundance: few
j_gene: TRBJ2-3
d_gene: TRBD2
CDR3nt: TGTGCCAGCAGCTTAGAGGGACTAGCGGAAACCACAGATACGCAGTATTTT
CDR3aa: CASSLEGLAETTDTQYF

len: 17
v_gene: TRBV7-2
abundance: many
j_gene: TRBJ2-5
d_gene: .
CDR3nt: TGTGCCAGCAGCTTAGTGGGGGCCACGATGTTCAAAGAGACCCAGTACTTC
CDR3aa: CASSLVGATMFKETQYF

len: 16
v_gene: TRBV27
abundance: .
j_gene: TRBJ2-5
d_gene: .
CDR3nt: TGTGCCAGCAGCGCCCTGTGGGTGGAGAGTCACGAGACCCAGTACTTC
CDR3aa: CASSALWVESHETQYF

len: 12
v_gene: TRBV12-3/TRBV12-4
abundance: .
j_gene: TRBJ2-5
d_gene: .
CDR3nt: TGTGCCAGCAGTCCCCAGAAAGAGACCCAGTACTTC
CDR3aa: CASSPQKETQYF

len: 14
v_gene: TRBV25-1
abundance: .
j_gene: TRBJ2-7
d_gene: TRBD1
CDR3nt: TGTGCCAGCAGTGAGCCAGGGGGCAAGTACGAGCAGTACTTC
CDR3aa: CASSEPGGKYEQYF

len: 14
v_gene: TRBV7-2
abundance: .
j_gene: TRBJ2-7
d_gene: .
CDR3nt: TGTGCCAGCAGCTACCCCCAGATACCCTACGAGCAGTACTTC
CDR3aa: CASSYPQIPYEQYF

len: 16
v_gene: TRBV9
abundance: .
j_gene: TRBJ2-4
d_gene: .
CDR3nt: TGTGCCAGCAGCGTAGGCCAGGGATTAGCCAAAAACATTCAGTACTTC
CDR3aa: CASSVGQGLAKNIQYF

len: 15
v_gene: TRBV20-1
abundance: .
j_gene: TRBJ1-2
d_gene: .
CDR3nt: TGCAGTGCTAGAGTTCGAAGCCCCGGAATCTATGGCTACACCTTC
CDR3aa: CSARVRSPGIYGYTF

len: 13
v_gene: TRBV27
abundance: .
j_gene: TRBJ1-1
d_gene: TRBD1
CDR3nt: TGTGCCAGCAGTACTCGGACAGGGACTGAAGCTTTCTTT
CDR3aa: CASSTRTGTEAFF

len: 15
v_gene: TRBV7-9
abundance: .
j_gene: TRBJ2-1
d_gene: TRBD1
CDR3nt: TGTGCCAGCAGCTCACCGGGACAGGGAAGCAATGAGCAGTTCTTC
CDR3aa: CASSSPGQGSNEQFF

len: 15
v_gene: TRBV7-6
abundance: many
j_gene: TRBJ2-1
d_gene: TRBD2
CDR3nt: TGTGCCAGCAGCCACAGCGGGGGGGCTTACAATGAGCAGTTCTTC
CDR3aa: CASSHSGGAYNEQFF

len: 13
v_gene: TRBV6-5
abundance: .
j_gene: TRBJ2-3
d_gene: .
CDR3nt: TGTGCCAGCAGTTACTCACTAGCAGATACGCAGTATTTT
CDR3aa: CASSYSLADTQYF

len: 16
v_gene: TRBV6-8
abundance: few
j_gene: TRBJ1-6
d_gene: .
CDR3nt: TGTGCCAGCAGTAACTTCGAGAGCTCCTATAATTCACCCCTCCACTTT
CDR3aa: CASSNFESSYNSPLHF

len: 14
v_gene: TRBV6-1
abundance: few
j_gene: TRBJ2-1
d_gene: .
CDR3nt: TGTGCCAGCAGTGAGTTCTTCTCCTACAATGAGCAGTTCTTC
CDR3aa: CASSEFFSYNEQFF

len: 14
v_gene: TRBV27
abundance: few
j_gene: TRBJ2-3
d_gene: .
CDR3nt: TGTGCCAGCAGTTTGGTGCCCTGGGCAGATACGCAGTATTTT
CDR3aa: CASSLVPWADTQYF